The following is a T cell receptor (beta chain) sequence with its context. Antigen unknown. Only in-frame clones appear in the TCRdb table, and some are missing; sequencing was by immunoSEQ multiplex PCR. The table shows around 980,000 clones, with 70% to 80% occurring only once. The data derive from a study of shared clonotypes between healthy human individuals. Germline CDR1 SGHRS, CDR2 YFSETQ. This CDR3 is 18 amino acids long. J was trimmed by 7 bases and V by 0 bases; bases with no gene match: 9. Study-level results: In the sorted subsets, rarefaction showed sequencing was incomplete despite large depth. Clonotypes not shared had lower generation probabilities than those common to all four donors. With a handful of donors compared, approximately 5.5% of naive CD4 clonotypes were shared.

The sample taken for sequencing was memory CD4+ T cells from PBMCs. Noted subset: CD45RA-negative fraction. This TCR came from a man between 18 and 35 years old in good health. Some clones in this sample may be carry-over from other donors' samples. This rearrangement joins TRBV5-1 to TRBJ2-1; 14 nucleotides align to TRBD2. The CDR3 DNA follows: TGCGCCAGCAGCTTGGTTCCCCTGGGACTAGCGGGAGAGAATGAGCAGTTCTTC. As protein: CASSLVPLGLAGENEQFF.